The rows below give T cell receptor beta chains drawn from one sample of a study of CD8 T cells in Susac syndrome. One entry per CDR3 protein results from TCRdb running MiXCR on the immunoSEQ multiplex PCR reads. The data contain 150,000 to 200,000 distinct CDR3 sequences, approximately 96% of them singletons. The sequencing input was CD4+ T cells from PBMCs. These receptors were taken from a human donor in good health. The CDR3 runs from the conserved cysteine through the conserved F or W. D genes are given only for firm matches. Expanded clones get a size class; other rows say once, few or many, or leave the size out.

D	V	size	J	DNA	CDR3
NA	TRBV7-9	few	TRBJ1-1	TGTGCCAGCAGCTTAGGAGGGGCCAACACTGAAGCTTTCTTT	CASSLGGANTEAFF
NA	TRBV15	once	TRBJ2-3	TGTGCCACCAGCAGAGCAGGAGGCACAGATACGCAGTATTTT	CATSRAGGTDTQYF
NA	TRBV29-1	NA	TRBJ2-5	TGCAGCGTTGAACCCGGGGAGACCCAGTACTTC	CSVEPGETQYF
NA	TRBV19	NA	TRBJ1-5	TGTGCCAGTACTCGAACGGGAGAAAGCAATCAGCCCCAGCATTTT	CASTRTGESNQPQHF
NA	TRBV12-3/TRBV12-4	NA	TRBJ2-7	TGTGCCAGCAGTTCCCAGGGTATCGGGCAGTACTTC	CASSSQGIGQYF
TRBD1	TRBV12-3/TRBV12-4	NA	TRBJ2-2	TGTGCCAGCAGCGGACAGGGAATCGGGGAGCTGTTTTTT	CASSGQGIGELFF
NA	TRBV7-9	NA	TRBJ1-1	TGTGCCAGCAGCCCCAGACTTGGACGGTCGAACACTGAAGCTTTCTTT	CASSPRLGRSNTEAFF
NA	TRBV20-1	once	TRBJ1-5	TGCAGTGCTTCGGGTCCCATAGGCTATAGCAATCAGCCCCAGCATTTT	CSASGPIGYSNQPQHF
NA	TRBV12-3/TRBV12-4	NA	TRBJ1-2	TGTGCCAGCAGTTCCTACGGGACCGGCTACACCTTC	CASSSYGTGYTF
NA	TRBV15	NA	TRBJ1-2	TGTGCCACCCGAAGAGGCGGGACGGACTATGGCTACACCTTC	CATRRGGTDYGYTF
NA	TRBV27	NA	TRBJ2-5	TGTGCCAGCAGTCCAGGGATGGCGGGGGCCGAAGAGACCCAGTACTTC	CASSPGMAGAEETQYF
NA	TRBV15	NA	TRBJ2-3	TGTGCCACCAGCCGTATCGCAGATACGCAGTATTTT	CATSRIADTQYF
NA	TRBV20-1	NA	TRBJ2-5	TGCAGTGCTAGAGTAGGAACCGAAGAGACCCAGTACTTC	CSARVGTEETQYF
NA	TRBV27	NA	TRBJ1-5	TGTGCCAGCAGCCTTCGCGGGATAACGGACGGGGATCAGCCCCAGCATTTT	CASSLRGITDGDQPQHF
TRBD1	TRBV7-2	NA	TRBJ1-6	TGTGCCAGCAGCCAAAGTCCAGGGGGAGGTTCACCCCTCCACTTT	CASSQSPGGGSPLHF
NA	TRBV5-4	NA	TRBJ1-4	TGTGCCAGCAGCGCGTGGGTAGTCGGCAATGAAAAACTGTTTTTT	CASSAWVVGNEKLFF
NA	TRBV30	NA	TRBJ2-5	TGTGCCTGGAGCGTGATCGCACAAGAGACCCAGTACTTC	CAWSVIAQETQYF
NA	TRBV6-2/TRBV6-3	NA	TRBJ2-7	TGTGCCAGCCGGGACGTCCTCTTCGGCTACGAGCAGTACTTC	CASRDVLFGYEQYF
NA	TRBV20-1	NA	TRBJ1-6	TGCAGTGCTAGATCTGGGAGTGGGAATTCACCCCTCCACTTT	CSARSGSGNSPLHF
TRBD1	TRBV9	NA	TRBJ1-6	TGTGCCAGCAGCGCGACAGGGCGCAATTCACCCCTCCACTTT	CASSATGRNSPLHF
NA	TRBV2	NA	TRBJ1-5	TGTGCCAGCAGTGAAACGCAGCCCAATCAGCCCCAGCATTTT	CASSETQPNQPQHF
NA	TRBV29-1	NA	TRBJ2-5	TGCAGCGTTGTTCCCTCCGAGACCCAGTACTTC	CSVVPSETQYF
TRBD1	TRBV29-1	NA	TRBJ2-7	TGCAGCGTGATTGCCGGGGACAGAAACTCCTACGAGCAGTACTTC	CSVIAGDRNSYEQYF
TRBD2	TRBV20-1	NA	TRBJ2-1	TGCAGTGCTCAGCGGGGGACGTACAATGAGCAGTTCTTC	CSAQRGTYNEQFF
NA	TRBV7-2	NA	TRBJ1-1	TGTGCCAGCAGCGCCGGGGGGCAGACTGAAGCTTTCTTT	CASSAGGQTEAFF
TRBD1	TRBV3-1	NA	TRBJ1-1	TGTGCCAGCAGCCCGCGTCCAAAGACAGGGGGGGAAACTGAAGCTTTCTTT	CASSPRPKTGGETEAFF
NA	TRBV7-2	NA	TRBJ1-5	TGTGCCAGCAGTCGATACAATCAGCCCCAGCATTTT	CASSRYNQPQHF
NA	TRBV9	NA	TRBJ2-3	TGTGCCAGCAGCGTAGCTTCGAGCTCAGATACGCAGTATTTT	CASSVASSSDTQYF
NA	TRBV27	NA	TRBJ1-6	TGTGCCAGCAGTTTATCGGGGACGAGATCACCCCTCCACTTT	CASSLSGTRSPLHF
NA	TRBV2	NA	TRBJ1-6	TGTGCCAGCAGTGTGGCCGAGAATTCACCCCTCCACTTT	CASSVAENSPLHF
TRBD2	TRBV12-3/TRBV12-4	once	TRBJ2-5	TGTGCCAGCAGTTTAGGCGGGGGGTACCAAGAGACCCAGTACTTC	CASSLGGGYQETQYF
TRBD2	TRBV6-2/TRBV6-3	NA	TRBJ2-3	TGTGCCAGCAGTTCCGGCGGGGGGGCAACAGATACGCAGTATTTT	CASSSGGGATDTQYF
NA	TRBV6-2/TRBV6-3	once	TRBJ2-1	TGTGCCAGCAGCCGGGACCCGGACTACAATGAGCAGTTCTTC	CASSRDPDYNEQFF
TRBD1	TRBV15	once	TRBJ2-1	TGTGCCACCAGTACCTCGGTTGCGGGACAGGGGTACAATGAGCAGTTCTTC	CATSTSVAGQGYNEQFF
TRBD1	TRBV6-5	NA	TRBJ2-7	TGTGCCAGCAGAGACAGGGACGAGCAGTACTTC	CASRDRDEQYF
NA	TRBV29-1	once	TRBJ2-3	TGCAGCGTTGATACAGGGCACACAGATACGCAGTATTTT	CSVDTGHTDTQYF
NA	TRBV30	NA	TRBJ1-5	TGTGCCTGGAGTGTACGGGGGGCTCTCAATCAGCCCCAGCATTTT	CAWSVRGALNQPQHF
TRBD2	TRBV20-1	NA	TRBJ2-5	TGCAGTGCTCCTCTAGCGGGGATGGAGACCCAGTACTTC	CSAPLAGMETQYF
NA	TRBV5-6	NA	TRBJ2-1	TGTGCCAGCAGCTGGGCCTTCAATGAGCAGTTCTTC	CASSWAFNEQFF
NA	TRBV12-3/TRBV12-4	NA	TRBJ1-5	TGTGCCAGCAGTGTCCCGGGGGAATGGCAGCCCCAGCATTTT	CASSVPGEWQPQHF